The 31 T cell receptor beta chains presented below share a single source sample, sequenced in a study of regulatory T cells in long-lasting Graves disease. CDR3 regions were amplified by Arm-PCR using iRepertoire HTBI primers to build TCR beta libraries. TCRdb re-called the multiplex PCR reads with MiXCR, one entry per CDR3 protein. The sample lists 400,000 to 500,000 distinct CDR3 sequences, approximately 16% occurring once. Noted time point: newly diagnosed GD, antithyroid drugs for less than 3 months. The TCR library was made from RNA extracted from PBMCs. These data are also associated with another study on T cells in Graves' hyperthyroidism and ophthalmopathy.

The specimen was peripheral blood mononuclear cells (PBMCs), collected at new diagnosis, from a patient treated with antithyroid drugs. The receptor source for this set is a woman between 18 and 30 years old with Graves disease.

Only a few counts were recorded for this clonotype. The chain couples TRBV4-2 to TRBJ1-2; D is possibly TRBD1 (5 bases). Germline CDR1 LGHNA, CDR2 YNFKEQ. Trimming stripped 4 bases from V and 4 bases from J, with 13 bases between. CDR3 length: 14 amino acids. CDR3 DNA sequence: TGTGCCAGCAGCCGCCCGGGGGGGTCCTATGGCTACACCTTC. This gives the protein CASSRPGGSYGYTF.

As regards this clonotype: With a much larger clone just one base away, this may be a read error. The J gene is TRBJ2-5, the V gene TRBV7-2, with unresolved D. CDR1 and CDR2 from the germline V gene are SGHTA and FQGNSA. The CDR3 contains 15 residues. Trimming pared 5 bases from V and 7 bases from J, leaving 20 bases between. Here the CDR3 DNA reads TGTGCCAGCAGCCAACCGTTGTGGCTCCGAGGGACCCAGTACTTC. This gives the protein CASSQPLWLRGTQYF.

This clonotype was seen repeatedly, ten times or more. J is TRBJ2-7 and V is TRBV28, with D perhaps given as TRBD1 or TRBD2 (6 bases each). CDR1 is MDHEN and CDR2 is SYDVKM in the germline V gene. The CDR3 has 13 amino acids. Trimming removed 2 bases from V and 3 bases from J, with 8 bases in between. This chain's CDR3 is CASSLRGVYEQYF. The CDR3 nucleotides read TGTGCCAGCAGTTTAAGGGGGGTCTACGAGCAGTACTTC.

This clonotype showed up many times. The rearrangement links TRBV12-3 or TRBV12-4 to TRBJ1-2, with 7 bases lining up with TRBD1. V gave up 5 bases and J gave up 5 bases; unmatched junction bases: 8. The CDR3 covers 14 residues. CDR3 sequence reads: CASSPGQDKYGYTF. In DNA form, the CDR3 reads TGTGCCAGCAGTCCCGGACAGGACAAATATGGCTACACCTTC.

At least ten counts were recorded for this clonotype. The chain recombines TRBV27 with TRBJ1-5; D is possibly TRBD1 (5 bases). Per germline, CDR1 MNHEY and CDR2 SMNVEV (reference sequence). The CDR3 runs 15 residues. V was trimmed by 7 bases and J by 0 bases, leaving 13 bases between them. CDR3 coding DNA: TGTGCCAGCAAAGGGACGGGAGATAGCAATCAGCCCCAGCATTTT. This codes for CASKGTGDSNQPQHF.

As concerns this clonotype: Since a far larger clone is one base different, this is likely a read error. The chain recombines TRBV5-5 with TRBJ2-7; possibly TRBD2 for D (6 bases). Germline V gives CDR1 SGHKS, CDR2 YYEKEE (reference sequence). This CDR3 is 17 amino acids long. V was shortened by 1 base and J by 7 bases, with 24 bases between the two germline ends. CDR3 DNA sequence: TGTGCCAGCAGCTTGAGAGGGCTTGGCGGGATGGTTAATGAGCAGTACTTC. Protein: CASSLRGLGGMVNEQYF.

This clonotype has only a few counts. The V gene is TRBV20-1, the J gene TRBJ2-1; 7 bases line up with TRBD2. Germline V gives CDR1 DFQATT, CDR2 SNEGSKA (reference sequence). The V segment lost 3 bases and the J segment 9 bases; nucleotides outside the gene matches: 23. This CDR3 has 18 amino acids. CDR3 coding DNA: TGCAGTGCTAGGGGACCCAACCGGGGCGGGAGTGTCTCAGCTGAGCAGTTCTTC. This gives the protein CSARGPNRGGSVSAEQFF.

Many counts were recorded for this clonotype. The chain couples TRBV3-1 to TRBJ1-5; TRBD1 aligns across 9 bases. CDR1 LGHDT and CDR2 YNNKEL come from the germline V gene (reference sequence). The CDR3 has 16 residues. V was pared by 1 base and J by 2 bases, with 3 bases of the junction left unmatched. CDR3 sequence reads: CASSQGGDRGNQPQHF. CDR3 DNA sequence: TGTGCCAGCAGCCAAGGGGGGGACAGGGGCAATCAGCCCCAGCATTTT.

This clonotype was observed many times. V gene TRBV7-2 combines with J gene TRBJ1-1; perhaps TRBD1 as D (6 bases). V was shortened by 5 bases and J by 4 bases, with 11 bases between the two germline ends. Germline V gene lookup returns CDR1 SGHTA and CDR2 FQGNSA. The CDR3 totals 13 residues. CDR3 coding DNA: TGTGCCAGCAGCGGGGGCTGGGGCACTGAAGCTTTCTTT. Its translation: CASSGGWGTEAFF.

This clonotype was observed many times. Here the CDR3 DNA reads TGTGCCAGCAGCGTAGGGGCGGGGCTCACAGATACGCAGTATTTT. Translation gives CASSVGAGLTDTQYF. The gene calls are TRBV9 and TRBJ2-3; possible D gene TRBD2, 6 bases. Germline V gene lookup returns CDR1 SGDLS and CDR2 YYNGEE. The CDR3 spans 15 residues. Trimming pared 0 bases from V and 2 bases from J, leaving 10 bases between.

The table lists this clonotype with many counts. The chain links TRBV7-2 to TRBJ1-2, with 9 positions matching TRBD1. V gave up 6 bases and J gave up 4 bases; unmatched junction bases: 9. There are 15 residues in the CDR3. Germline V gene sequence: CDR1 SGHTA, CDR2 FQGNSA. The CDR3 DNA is TGTGCCAGCAGACGCGCCGGGACAGGGATCTATGGCTACACCTTC. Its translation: CASRRAGTGIYGYTF.

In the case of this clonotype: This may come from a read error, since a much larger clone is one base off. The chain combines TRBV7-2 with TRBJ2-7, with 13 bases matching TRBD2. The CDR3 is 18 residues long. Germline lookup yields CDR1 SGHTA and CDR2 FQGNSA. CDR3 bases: TGTGCCGGCAGCTTAGCCGGAACGGGACTAGCGGGGTCCTACGAGCAGTACTTC. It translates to CAGSLAGTGLAGSYEQYF. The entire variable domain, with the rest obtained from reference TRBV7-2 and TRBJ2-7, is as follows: GAGVSQSPSNKVTEKGKDVELRCDPISGHTALYWYRQSLGQGLEFLIYFQGNSAPDKSGLPSDRFSAERTGGSVSTLTIQRTQQEDSAVYLCAGSLAGTGLAGSYEQYFGPGTRLTVT.

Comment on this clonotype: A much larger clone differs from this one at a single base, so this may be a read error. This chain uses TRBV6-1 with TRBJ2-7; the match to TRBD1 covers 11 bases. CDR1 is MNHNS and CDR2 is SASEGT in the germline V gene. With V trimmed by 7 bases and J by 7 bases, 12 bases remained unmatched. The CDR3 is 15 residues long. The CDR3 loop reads CASNPGGQGVNEQYF. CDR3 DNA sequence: TGTGCCAGCAATCCGGGGGGACAGGGGGTCAATGAGCAGTACTTC.

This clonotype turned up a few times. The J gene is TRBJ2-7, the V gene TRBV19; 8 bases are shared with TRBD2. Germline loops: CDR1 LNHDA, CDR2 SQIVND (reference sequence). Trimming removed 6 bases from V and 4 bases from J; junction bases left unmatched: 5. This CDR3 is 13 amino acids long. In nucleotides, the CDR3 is TGTGCCAGTAGAAGCGGGAGCGGGTACGAGCAGTACTTC. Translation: CASRSGSGYEQYF.

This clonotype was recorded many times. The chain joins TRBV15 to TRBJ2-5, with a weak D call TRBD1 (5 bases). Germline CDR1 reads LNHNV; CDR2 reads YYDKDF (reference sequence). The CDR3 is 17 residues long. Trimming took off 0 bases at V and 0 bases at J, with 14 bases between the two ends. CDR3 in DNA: TGTGCCACCAGCAGAGATCACCCCCCGGACAACCAAGAGACCCAGTACTTC. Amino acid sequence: CATSRDHPPDNQETQYF.

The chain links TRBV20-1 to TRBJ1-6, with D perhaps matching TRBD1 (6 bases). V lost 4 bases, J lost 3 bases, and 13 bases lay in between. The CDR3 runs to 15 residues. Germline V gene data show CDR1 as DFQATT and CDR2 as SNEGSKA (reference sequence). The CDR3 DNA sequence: TGCAGTGCTATCGGGGGGACAAACTATAATTCACCCCTCCACTTT. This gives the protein CSAIGGTNYNSPLHF.

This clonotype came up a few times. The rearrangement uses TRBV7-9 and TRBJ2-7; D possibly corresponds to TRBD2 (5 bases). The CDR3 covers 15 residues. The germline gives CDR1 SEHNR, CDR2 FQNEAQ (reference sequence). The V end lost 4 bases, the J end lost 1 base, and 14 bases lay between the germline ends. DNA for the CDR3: TGTGCCAGCAGCTCCCCCGACCGAGGGTCCTACGAGCAGTACTTC. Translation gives CASSSPDRGSYEQYF.

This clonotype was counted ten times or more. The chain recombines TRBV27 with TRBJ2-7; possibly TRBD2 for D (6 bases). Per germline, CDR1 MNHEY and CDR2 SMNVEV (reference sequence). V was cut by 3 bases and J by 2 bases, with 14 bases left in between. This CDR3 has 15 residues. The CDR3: CASSFGAGSAYEQYF. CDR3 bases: TGTGCCAGCAGTTTTGGGGCGGGATCCGCCTACGAGCAGTACTTC.

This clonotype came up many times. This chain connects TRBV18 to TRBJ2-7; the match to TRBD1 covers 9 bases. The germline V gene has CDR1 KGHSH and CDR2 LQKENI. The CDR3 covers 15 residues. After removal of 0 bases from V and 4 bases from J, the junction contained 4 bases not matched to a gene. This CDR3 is CASSPPIQGAYEQYF. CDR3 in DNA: TGTGCCAGCTCACCACCAATACAGGGGGCATACGAGCAGTACTTC.

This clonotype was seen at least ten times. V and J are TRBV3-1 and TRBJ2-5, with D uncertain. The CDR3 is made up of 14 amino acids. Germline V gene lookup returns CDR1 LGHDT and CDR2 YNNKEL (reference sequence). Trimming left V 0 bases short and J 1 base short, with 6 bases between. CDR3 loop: CASSQDTVQETQYF. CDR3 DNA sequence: TGTGCCAGCAGCCAAGATACGGTCCAAGAGACCCAGTACTTC.

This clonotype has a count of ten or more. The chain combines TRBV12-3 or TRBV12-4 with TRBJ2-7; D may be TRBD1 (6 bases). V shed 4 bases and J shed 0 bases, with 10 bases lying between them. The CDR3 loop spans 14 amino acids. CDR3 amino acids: CASSWDISSYEQYF. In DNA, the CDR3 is TGTGCCAGCAGTTGGGACATTTCCTCCTACGAGCAGTACTTC.

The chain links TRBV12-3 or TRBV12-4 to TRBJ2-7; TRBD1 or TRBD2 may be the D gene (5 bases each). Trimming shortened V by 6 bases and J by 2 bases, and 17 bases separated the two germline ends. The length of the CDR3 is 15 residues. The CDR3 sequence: CASRAGTGPAYEQYF. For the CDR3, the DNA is TGTGCCAGCAGGGCTGGGACGGGGCCGGCCTACGAGCAGTACTTC.

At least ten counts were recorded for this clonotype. The CDR3 DNA sequence: TGTGCCAGCAGTAGTAGCGGGAGGGCAAACAATGAGCAGTTCTTC. This translates into CASSSSGRANNEQFF. This rearrangement joins TRBV28 to TRBJ2-1; TRBD2 matches 11 bases. CDR3 length equals 15 residues. Germline V gene data show CDR1 as MDHEN and CDR2 as SYDVKM. With V trimmed by 5 bases and J by 5 bases, 5 bases remained unmatched.

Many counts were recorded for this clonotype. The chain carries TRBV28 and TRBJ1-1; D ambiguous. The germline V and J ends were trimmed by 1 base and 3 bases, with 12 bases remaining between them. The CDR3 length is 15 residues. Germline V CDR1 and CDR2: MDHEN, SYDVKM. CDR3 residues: CASSLFKFGDTEAFF. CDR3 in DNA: TGTGCCAGCAGTTTATTTAAGTTTGGGGACACTGAAGCTTTCTTT.

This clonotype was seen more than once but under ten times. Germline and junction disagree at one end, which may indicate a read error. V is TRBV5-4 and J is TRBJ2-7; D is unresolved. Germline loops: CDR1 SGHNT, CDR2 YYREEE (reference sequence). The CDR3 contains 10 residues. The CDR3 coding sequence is TGCGCCGTGGGCTCCTACGAGCAGTACTTC. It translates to CAVGSYEQYF. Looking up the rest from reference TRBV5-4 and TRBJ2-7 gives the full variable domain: ETGVTQSPTHLIKTRGQQVTLRCSSQSGHNTVSWYQQALGQGPQFIFQYYREEENGRGNFPPRFSGLQFPNYSSELNVNALELDDSALYLCAVGSYEQYFGPGTRLTVT.

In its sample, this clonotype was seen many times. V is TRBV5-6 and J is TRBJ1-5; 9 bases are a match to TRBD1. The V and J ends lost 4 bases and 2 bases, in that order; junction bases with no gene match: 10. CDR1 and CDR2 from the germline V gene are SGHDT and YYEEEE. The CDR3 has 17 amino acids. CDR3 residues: CASSAPDRGDGNQPQHF. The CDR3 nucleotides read TGTGCCAGCAGCGCCCCGGACAGGGGTGACGGCAATCAGCCCCAGCATTTT.

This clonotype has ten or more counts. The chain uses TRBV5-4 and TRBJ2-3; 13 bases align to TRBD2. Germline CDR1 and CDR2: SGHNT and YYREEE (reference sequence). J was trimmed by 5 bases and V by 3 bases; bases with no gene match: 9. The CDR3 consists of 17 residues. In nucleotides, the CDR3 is TGTGCCAGCAGCTCCGGGACTAGCGGGAAATTGCGAGATACGCAGTATTTT. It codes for CASSSGTSGKLRDTQYF.

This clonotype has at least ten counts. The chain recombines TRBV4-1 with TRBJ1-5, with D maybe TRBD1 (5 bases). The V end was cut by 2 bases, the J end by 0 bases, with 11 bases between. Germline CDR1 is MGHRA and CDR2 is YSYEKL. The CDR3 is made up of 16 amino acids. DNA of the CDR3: TGCGCCAGCAGCCAAACGGGGGGGTTTAGCAATCAGCCCCAGCATTTT. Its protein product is CASSQTGGFSNQPQHF.

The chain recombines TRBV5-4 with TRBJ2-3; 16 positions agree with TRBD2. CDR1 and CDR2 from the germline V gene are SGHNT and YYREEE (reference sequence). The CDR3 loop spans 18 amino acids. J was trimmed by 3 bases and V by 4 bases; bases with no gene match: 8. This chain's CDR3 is CASSPGTSGRARTDTQYF. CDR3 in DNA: TGTGCCAGCAGCCCTGGGACTAGCGGGAGGGCCAGGACAGATACGCAGTATTTT.

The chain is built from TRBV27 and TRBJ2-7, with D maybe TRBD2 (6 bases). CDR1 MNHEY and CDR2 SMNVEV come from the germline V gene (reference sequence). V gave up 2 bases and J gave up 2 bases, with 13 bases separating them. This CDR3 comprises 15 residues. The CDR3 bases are TGTGCCAGCAGTTTACGGCGGGGCTCCACCTACGAGCAGTACTTC. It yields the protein CASSLRRGSTYEQYF.

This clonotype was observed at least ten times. The DNA for the CDR3 is TGTGCCAGCAGCTCGTCGGCCCTCGGGGTGATGAACACTGAAGCTTTCTTT. Its protein is CASSSSALGVMNTEAFF. This chain uses TRBV6-1 with TRBJ1-1; D gene ambiguous. The CDR3 sequence is 17 residues long. CDR1 MNHNS and CDR2 SASEGT come from the germline V gene. V lost 6 bases and J 0 bases, leaving 20 bases between the germline ends.